This T cell receptor beta chain was sequenced during a study of T cells after yellow fever vaccination. Study-level background: Where fractions had low cell numbers, libraries were prepared from them with the SMART-Seq v4 Ultra Low Input RNA kit. Study-level results: Reappearance after the booster was seen for most primary-vaccination clones, at 95% to 96% CD4 and 75% to 90% CD8. It was the secondary response that reached its peak faster, day 5 versus 15, but it was weaker. Repertoires sorted by FACS could include abundant clonotypes that are contaminants from the bulk population.

Each CDR3 protein is one row after TCRdb ran MiXCR on the 5' RACE reads. The repertoire includes around 300,000 distinct CDR3 sequences, over 10% of them detected once, and 0.4% to 0.65% sits in the top ten. This CDR3 is 16 amino acids long. Trimming took off 11 bases at V and 4 bases at J, with 24 bases between the two ends. Germline CDR1 reads MNHEY; CDR2 reads SVGEGT. This clonotype has more than one count but fewer than ten. The antigen is not known. The TCR comes from a man younger than 45 who received the YFV17D yellow fever vaccine. The sequenced sample was CD4+ T cells sorted from PBMCs, obtained 45 days after the yellow fever booster vaccination. The chain couples TRBV6-2 or TRBV6-3 to TRBJ2-1; D might be TRBD1 or TRBD2, each matching 6 bases. CDR3 loop: CAHGGGPTRGYNEQFF. In DNA form, the CDR3 reads TGTGCCCACGGAGGGGGACCCACCCGGGGGTACAATGAGCAGTTCTTC.